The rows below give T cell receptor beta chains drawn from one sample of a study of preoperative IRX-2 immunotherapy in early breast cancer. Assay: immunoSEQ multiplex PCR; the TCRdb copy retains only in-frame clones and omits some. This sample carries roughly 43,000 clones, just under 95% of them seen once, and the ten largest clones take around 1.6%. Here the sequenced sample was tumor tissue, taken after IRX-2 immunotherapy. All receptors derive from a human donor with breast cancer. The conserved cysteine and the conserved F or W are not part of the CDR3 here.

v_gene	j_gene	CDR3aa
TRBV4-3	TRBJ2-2	ASSQDRSGANTGELF
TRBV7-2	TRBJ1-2	ASSSLQGRDGYT
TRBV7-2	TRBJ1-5	ASSSSNSNQPQH
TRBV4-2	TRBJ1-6	ASSQESDSPLH
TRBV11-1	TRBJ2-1	ASSHPGLAGKYNEQF
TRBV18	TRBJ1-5	ASSPTGTSDQPQH
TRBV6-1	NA	ASSALAGATYEQY
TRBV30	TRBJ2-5	AWNAQGRWTQY
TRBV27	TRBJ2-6	ASSPGTGISGANVLT
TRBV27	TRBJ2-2	ASSPPGAVVRTGELF
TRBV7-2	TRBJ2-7	ASSPGGVVGLGEQY
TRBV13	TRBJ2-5	ASSQSGRGTRETQY
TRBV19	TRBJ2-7	ASSQGGEQY
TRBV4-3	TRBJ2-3	ASSQYRDSADTQY
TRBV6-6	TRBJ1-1	ASSWGVGGPEAF
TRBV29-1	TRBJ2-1	SVVVQINNEQF